This T cell receptor (beta chain) is from a study of blood T cell repertoires in COVID-19. On the study more broadly: The analysed material was cDNA or gDNA that came from T cells, B-cell-depleted T cells, or PBMCs.

CDR1 is LNHDA and CDR2 is SQIVND in the germline V gene (reference sequence). The CDR3 spans 16 residues. V dropped 7 bases and J dropped 4 bases, with 20 bases sitting between them. In the authors' methods: Reference gene primers were amplified, and this amplification served to estimate nucleated cell counts. Only in-frame clones appear in the TCRdb table, and some are missing; sequencing was by immunoSEQ multiplex PCR. V, J and clone size were drawn from that table, and D and trimming were deduced from the DNA. Here the sample spans roughly 99,000 clones, 88% being singletons. The sequence derives from a man aged 45-65 years with active or convalescent COVID-19. The material sequenced was peripheral blood. The V call is TRBV19, the J call TRBJ2-1; a possible D gene is TRBD1 (6 bases). This chain's CDR3 is CASTHRDTRIYNEQFF. In DNA form, the CDR3 reads TGTGCCAGTACCCACCGGGACACTAGAATTTACAATGAGCAGTTCTTC.